The clone carrying this TCR beta chain was counted at least ten times. No antigen is known for it. The CDR3 runs 14 residues. V lost 4 bases and J lost 4, with 10 bases in between. CDR1 SGHTA and CDR2 FQGNSA come from the germline V gene. This sample was included in a study of T cell repertoires in cytomegalovirus infection. Regarding the study as a whole: HLA-C-restricted CMV clonotypes gave the most frequent clonotype in two of eight donors. The cumulative frequency of public TCR beta families distinguished individuals who carried CMV together with the relevant HLA.

TCRdb re-derived calls from the reads in MiXCR, one entry per CDR3 protein. Of about 200,000 distinct CDR3 sequences listed, roughly 9.8% are singletons. This chain links TRBV7-2 with TRBJ2-2; D unclear. The sequence was collected from a human donor in good health (CMV status not recorded). Some clones in this sample may be carry-over from other donors' samples. Sequencing was performed on PBMCs. The CDR3 sequence is CASSSEPVTGELFF. The CDR3 DNA reads TGTGCCAGCAGCTCCGAACCAGTCACCGGGGAGCTGTTTTTT.